The present T cell receptor beta chain was sequenced within a study of blood T cell repertoires in COVID-19. The wider study: Sites in the United States, Italy and Spain provided acute and convalescent COVID-19 samples. PBMCs, B-cell-depleted T cells, or T cells provided the cDNA or gDNA that made up the material.

With V trimmed by 5 bases and J by 9 bases, 8 bases remained unmatched. This CDR3 is built from 15 residues. Germline values: CDR1 LGHDT, CDR2 YNNKEL (reference sequence). Per the original data handling: From reference gene primer amplification, estimates of nucleated cell counts were derived. Generated by immunoSEQ multiplex PCR, the TCRdb table keeps only in-frame clones and is missing some. V, J and clone size are those of that table, while D and trimming were read from the DNA. The sample lists around 400,000 clones, 70% to 90% occurring once. Enrolled during active infection, Seattle patients were then followed longitudinally.

The gene calls are TRBV3-1 (or the pseudogene TRBV3-2) and TRBJ2-1, with 12 bases that match TRBD2. Material: peripheral blood. The sequence was obtained from a woman aged 25-40 years with COVID-19, enrolled during active disease. This CDR3 reads CASSSRLAGDFEQFF. CDR3 bases: TGTGCCAGCAGCTCCCGACTAGCGGGAGATTTTGAGCAGTTCTTC.